These 17 T cell receptor beta chains came from one sample sequenced in a study of T cells in Graves' hyperthyroidism and ophthalmopathy. Researchers took RNA transcripts and amplified the TCR beta CDR3 regions from them. A first-round RT-PCR of the TCR CDR3 used the HTBI primer set. TCRdb re-analysed the multiplex PCR reads in MiXCR, keeping a single row per CDR3 protein. The sample carries 500,000 to 600,000 distinct CDR3 sequences, around 17% recorded once. Sequencing was performed on blood. These receptors all come from a woman between 18 and 29 years old with Graves' hyperthyroidism.

Here the CDR3 reads CASRPRDRDEKLFF. CDR3 DNA sequence: TGTGCCAGTAGGCCCCGGGACAGGGATGAAAAACTGTTTTTT. The chain combines TRBV19 with TRBJ1-4; 9 bases are shared with TRBD1. The germline CDR1 and CDR2 sequences are LNHDA and SQIVND (reference sequence). The CDR3 sequence is 14 residues long. The V and J ends lost 6 bases and 6 bases, in that order; junction bases with no gene match: 5.

The rearrangement joins TRBV10-3 to TRBJ1-5; 8 bases match TRBD1. Germline CDR1 reads ENHRY; CDR2 reads SYGVKD. The CDR3 length is 16 residues. V lost 4 bases and J lost 4; bases outside the gene matches: 9. The CDR3 DNA reads as TGTGCCATCAGTGCATCGAGAAACAGGGGGAATCAGCCCCAGCATTTT. Its translation: CAISASRNRGNQPQHF.

A single count supports this clonotype. The CDR3 loop is CASTRGSNQPQHF. CDR3 nucleotide sequence: TGTGCCAGTACCCGGGGGTCAAATCAGCCCCAGCATTTT. This chain joins TRBV19 and TRBJ1-5; D might be TRBD1 (5 bases). Germline CDR1 is LNHDA and CDR2 is SQIVND (reference sequence). CDR3 size: 13 residues. The V end was cut by 7 bases, the J end by 4 bases, with 11 bases between.

This clonotype showed up many times. The gene calls are TRBV12-3 or TRBV12-4 and TRBJ2-7; 7 bases are shared with TRBD1. The CDR3 spans 14 residues. Germline trimming cut 3 bases from V and 3 bases from J; bases unmatched to any gene: 5. CDR3 DNA sequence: TGTGCCAGCAGTTTTTTGGGACAGAGCTACGAGCAGTACTTC. Protein: CASSFLGQSYEQYF.

The table lists this clonotype with a few counts. This chain joins TRBV4-3 and TRBJ2-6; D gene ambiguous. V was cut by 0 bases and J by 0 bases, with 6 bases left in between. Germline V gene sequence: CDR1 LGHNA, CDR2 YSLEER. The CDR3 has 16 amino acids. CDR3: CASSQEIASGANVLTF. As DNA, the CDR3 is TGCGCCAGCAGCCAAGAGATAGCCTCTGGGGCCAACGTCCTGACTTTC.

The V and J genes are TRBV14 and TRBJ2-6, with 14 bases aligning to TRBD2. With V trimmed by 4 bases and J by 2 bases, 10 bases remained unmatched. CDR1 and CDR2 (germline): SGHDN, FVKESK. The CDR3 consists of 20 residues. The CDR3 region has the DNA TGTGCCAGCAGCCGAATACCTCCGGGACTAGCGGGAGCTGGGGCCAACGTCCTGACTTTC. It translates to CASSRIPPGLAGAGANVLTF.

This clonotype was counted many times. The chain is built from TRBV29-1 and TRBJ2-1; D is uncertain. V lost 4 bases to trimming and J lost 0 bases, with 13 bases between them. The CDR3 has 15 residues. CDR1 and CDR2 from the germline V gene are SQVTM and ANQGSEA. The CDR3 DNA follows: TGCAGCGTTGGAAGGGCGGATACCTCCTACAATGAGCAGTTCTTC. Its translation: CSVGRADTSYNEQFF.

This clonotype was observed a handful of times. This sequence joins TRBV20-1 and TRBJ1-6; 8 nucleotides match TRBD1. This CDR3 has 14 amino acids. The J segment lost 6 bases and the V segment lost 6 bases, leaving 7 bases of the junction unmatched. Germline V gene data show CDR1 as DFQATT and CDR2 as SNEGSKA (reference sequence). DNA of the CDR3: TGCAGTGCCCAAAGGGACAGGAGTAATTCACCCCTCCACTTT. It yields the protein CSAQRDRSNSPLHF.

The gene calls are TRBV29-1 and TRBJ2-1; maybe TRBD2 (6 bases). This CDR3 region has 16 residues. The germline gives CDR1 SQVTM, CDR2 ANQGSEA. The V end lost 4 bases, the J end lost 0 bases, and 16 bases lay between the germline ends. In DNA form, the CDR3 reads TGCAGCGTTGGTGGTAGCGGAATGCCCTCCTACAATGAGCAGTTCTTC. Translating it yields CSVGGSGMPSYNEQFF.

This sequence joins TRBV4-1 and TRBJ2-7; D possibly matches TRBD1 or TRBD2 (5 bases each). The CDR3 length is 14 residues. CDR1 is MGHRA and CDR2 is YSYEKL in the germline V gene. The V gene lost 10 bases and the J gene lost 2 bases, with 18 bases spanning the gap. CDR3 amino acids: CATASGQGAYEQYF. The CDR3 DNA is TGCGCCACCGCGTCCGGGCAGGGAGCCTACGAGCAGTACTTC.

In its sample, this clonotype was seen many times. This chain uses TRBV18 with TRBJ1-1; 7 bases are a match to TRBD1. This CDR3 spans 16 amino acids. V shed 4 bases and J 0 bases; nucleotides not matched to a gene: 8. Germline CDR1 is KGHSH and CDR2 is LQKENI. In nucleotides, the CDR3 is TGTGCCAGCTCACAGGGACAGACTATCATGAACACTGAAGCTTTCTTT. Encoded protein: CASSQGQTIMNTEAFF.

This clonotype was counted at least ten times. The V and J genes are TRBV24-1 and TRBJ2-3, with 9 positions matching TRBD1. Germline CDR1 is KGHDR and CDR2 is SFDVKD. The CDR3 spans 16 residues. Trimming at V came to 4 bases and at J to 3 bases, leaving 7 bases not matched to a gene. As DNA, the CDR3 is TGTGCCACCAGTGAGTCCGGGACAGGGATTACAGATACGCAGTATTTT. The encoded protein is CATSESGTGITDTQYF.

The J gene is TRBJ2-1, the V gene TRBV29-1; weak D call: TRBD2 (5 bases). The germline CDR1 and CDR2 sequences are SQVTM and ANQGSEA. The CDR3 runs 13 residues. The V gene lost 1 base and the J gene lost 9 bases, with 13 bases spanning the gap. CDR3 DNA sequence: TGCAGCGTTGAAGTAGGGAGTTCATTTGAGCAGTTCTTC. Translating gives CSVEVGSSFEQFF.

This clonotype was seen many times. CDR3 residues: CASSQGAYYGYTF. The CDR3 bases are TGTGCCAGCAGCCAGGGGGCTTACTATGGCTACACCTTC. This rearrangement joins TRBV12-3 or TRBV12-4 to TRBJ1-2; TRBD1 aligns across 8 bases. V lost 6 bases, J lost 3 bases, and 3 bases stayed unmatched. This CDR3 comprises 13 residues.

This clonotype has just a few counts. The chain employs TRBV20-1 and TRBJ2-5; no firm D call. The V gene's germline CDR1 is DFQATT and CDR2 SNEGSKA (reference sequence). V lost 5 bases to trimming and J lost 2 bases, with 12 bases between them. CDR3 size: 13 residues. CDR3 loop: CSASQDPQETQYF. The CDR3 nucleotides are TGCAGTGCTTCCCAGGATCCTCAAGAGACCCAGTACTTC.

This clonotype has more than one count but fewer than ten. The chain combines TRBV12-3 or TRBV12-4 with TRBJ2-7; the match to TRBD1 covers 11 bases. Trimming cost V 3 bases and J 2 bases; bases outside gene matches: 9. The CDR3 has 17 amino acids. CDR3 sequence reads: CASSLAPGQGVPYEQYF. CDR3 sequence (DNA): TGTGCCAGCAGTTTGGCCCCGGGACAGGGGGTTCCCTACGAGCAGTACTTC.

This clonotype was detected ten times or more. The chain recombines TRBV20-1 with TRBJ2-7, with TRBD2 matching over 11 bases. With V trimmed by 6 bases and J by 5 bases, 6 bases remained unmatched. The CDR3 runs to 13 residues. CDR1 and CDR2 (germline): DFQATT, SNEGSKA (reference sequence). The CDR3 protein is CSAEGTSGNEQYF. CDR3 bases: TGCAGTGCCGAGGGGACTAGCGGAAACGAGCAGTACTTC.